This TCR beta chain was found in a study of shared clonotypes between healthy human individuals. Notes on the study in general: Clonotype sharing across a few donors was observed for 4.5% to 6.5% of naive CD4 clonotypes.

Points on this clone: Its antigen is unidentified. Other DNA sequences in this specimen translate into the identical CDR3.

Caucasian adults living in Nashville, Tennessee, provided all samples. CD45RA-negative memory and CD45RA+ naive subsets were split from the CD4+ cells. Trimming pared 2 bases from V and 2 bases from J, leaving 10 bases between. The CDR3 is 14 amino acids. Germline CDR1 reads SGDLS; CDR2 reads YYNGEE. Some clones are missing from TCRdb's copy, which holds only in-frame ones; the method was immunoSEQ multiplex PCR. The sample yields about 1.5 million clones, around 97% seen once. This chain joins TRBV9 and TRBJ2-5; possible D gene TRBD2, 5 bases. The sequence was collected from a man aged 25 to 40 in good health. Sequenced material: naive CD4+ T cells sorted from blood. The subset here: CD45RA+ positively selected. In DNA, the CDR3 is TGTGCCAGCAGCGTTGGACTGGGTCAAGAGACCCAGTACTTC. Translation: CASSVGLGQETQYF.